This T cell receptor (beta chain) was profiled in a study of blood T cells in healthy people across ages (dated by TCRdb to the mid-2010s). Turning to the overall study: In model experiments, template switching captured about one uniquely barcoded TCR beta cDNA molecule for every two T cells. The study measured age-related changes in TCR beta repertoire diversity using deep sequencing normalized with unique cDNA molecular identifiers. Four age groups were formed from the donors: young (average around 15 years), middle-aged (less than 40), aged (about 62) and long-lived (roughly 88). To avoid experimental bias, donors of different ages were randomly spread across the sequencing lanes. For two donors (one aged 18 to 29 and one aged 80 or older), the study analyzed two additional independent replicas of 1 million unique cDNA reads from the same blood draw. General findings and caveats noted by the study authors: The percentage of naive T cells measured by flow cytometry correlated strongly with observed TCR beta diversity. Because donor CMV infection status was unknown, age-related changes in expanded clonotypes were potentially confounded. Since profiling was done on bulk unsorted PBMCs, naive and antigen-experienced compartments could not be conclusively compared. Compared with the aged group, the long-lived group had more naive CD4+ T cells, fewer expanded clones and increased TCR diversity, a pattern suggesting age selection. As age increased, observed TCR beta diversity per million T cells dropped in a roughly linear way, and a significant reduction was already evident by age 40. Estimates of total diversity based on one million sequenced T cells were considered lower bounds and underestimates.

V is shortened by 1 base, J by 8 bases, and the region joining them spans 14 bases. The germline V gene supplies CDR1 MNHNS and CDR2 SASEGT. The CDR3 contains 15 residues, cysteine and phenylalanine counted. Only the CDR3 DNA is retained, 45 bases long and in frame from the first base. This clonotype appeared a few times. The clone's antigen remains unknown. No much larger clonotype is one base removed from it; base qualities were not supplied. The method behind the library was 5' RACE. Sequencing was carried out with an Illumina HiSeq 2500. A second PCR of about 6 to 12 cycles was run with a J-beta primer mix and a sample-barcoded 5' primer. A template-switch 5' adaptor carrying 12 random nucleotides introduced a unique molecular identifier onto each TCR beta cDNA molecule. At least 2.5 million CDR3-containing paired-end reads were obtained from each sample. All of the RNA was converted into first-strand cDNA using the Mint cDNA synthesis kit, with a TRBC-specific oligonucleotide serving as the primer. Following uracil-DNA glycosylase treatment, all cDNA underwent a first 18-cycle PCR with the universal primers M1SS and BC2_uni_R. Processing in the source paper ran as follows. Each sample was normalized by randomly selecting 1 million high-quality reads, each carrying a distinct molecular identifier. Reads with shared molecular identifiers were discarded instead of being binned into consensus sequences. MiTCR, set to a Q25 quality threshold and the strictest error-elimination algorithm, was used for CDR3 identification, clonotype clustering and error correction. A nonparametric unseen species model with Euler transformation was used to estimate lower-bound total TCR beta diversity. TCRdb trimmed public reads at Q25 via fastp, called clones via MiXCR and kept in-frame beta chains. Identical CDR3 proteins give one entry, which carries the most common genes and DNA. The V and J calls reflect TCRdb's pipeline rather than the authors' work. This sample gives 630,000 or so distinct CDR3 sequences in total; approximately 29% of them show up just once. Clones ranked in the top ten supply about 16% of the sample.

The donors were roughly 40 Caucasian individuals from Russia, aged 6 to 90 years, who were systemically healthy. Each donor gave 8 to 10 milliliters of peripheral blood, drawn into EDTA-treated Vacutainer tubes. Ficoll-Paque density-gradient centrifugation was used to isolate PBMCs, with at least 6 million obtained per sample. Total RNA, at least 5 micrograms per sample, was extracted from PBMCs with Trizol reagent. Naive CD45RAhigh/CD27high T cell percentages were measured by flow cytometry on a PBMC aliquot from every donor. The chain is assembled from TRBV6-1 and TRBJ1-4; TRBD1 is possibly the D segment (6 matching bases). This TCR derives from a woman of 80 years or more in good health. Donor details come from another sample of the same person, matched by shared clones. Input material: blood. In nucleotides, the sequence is TGTGCCAGCAGTGAAGGAGGACAGTTTTACGAAAAACTGTTTTTT. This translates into CASSEGGQFYEKLFF.